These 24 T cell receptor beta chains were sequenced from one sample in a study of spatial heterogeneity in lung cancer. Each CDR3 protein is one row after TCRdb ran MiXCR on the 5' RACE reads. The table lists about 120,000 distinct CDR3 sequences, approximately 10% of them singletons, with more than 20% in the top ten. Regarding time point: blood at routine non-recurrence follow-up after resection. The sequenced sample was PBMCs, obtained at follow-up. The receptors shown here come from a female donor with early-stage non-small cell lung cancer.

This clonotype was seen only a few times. The CDR3 DNA reads TGTGCCAGCAGTTTAGCCTCCGGGACATTTCTCAAATCCTACGAGCAGTACTTC. As protein: CASSLASGTFLKSYEQYF. The rearrangement uses TRBV28 and TRBJ2-7; perhaps TRBD1 as D (6 bases). The CDR3 totals 18 residues. Trimming removed 2 bases from V and 1 base from J, with 21 bases in between. CDR1 and CDR2 (germline): MDHEN, SYDVKM. The entire variable domain, with the rest obtained from reference TRBV28 and TRBJ2-7, is as follows: DVKVTQSSRYLVKRTGEKVFLECVQDMDHENMFWYRQDPGLGLRLIYFSYDVKMKEKGDIPEGYSVSREKKERFSLILESASTNQTSMYLCASSLASGTFLKSYEQYFGPGTRLTVT.

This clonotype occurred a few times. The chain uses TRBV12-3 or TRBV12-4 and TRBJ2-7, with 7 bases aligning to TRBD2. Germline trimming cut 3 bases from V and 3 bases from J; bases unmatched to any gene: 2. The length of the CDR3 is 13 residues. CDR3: CASSFSSGYEQYV. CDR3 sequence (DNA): TGTGCCAGCAGTTTCTCTAGCGGCTACGAGCAGTACGTC.

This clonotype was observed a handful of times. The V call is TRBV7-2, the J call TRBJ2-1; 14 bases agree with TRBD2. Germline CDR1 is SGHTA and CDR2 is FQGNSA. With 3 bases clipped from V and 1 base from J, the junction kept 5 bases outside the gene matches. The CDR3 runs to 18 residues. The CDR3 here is CASSFRLAGGTSYNEQFF. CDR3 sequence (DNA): TGTGCCAGCAGCTTTCGACTAGCGGGAGGGACGTCCTACAATGAGCAGTTCTTC.

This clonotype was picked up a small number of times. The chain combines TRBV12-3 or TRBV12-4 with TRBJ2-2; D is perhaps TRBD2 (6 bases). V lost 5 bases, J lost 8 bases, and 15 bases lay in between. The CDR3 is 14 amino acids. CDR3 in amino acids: CASSGTPRGGELFF. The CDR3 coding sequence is TGTGCCAGCAGTGGGACTCCCCGGGGTGGGGAGCTGTTTTTT.

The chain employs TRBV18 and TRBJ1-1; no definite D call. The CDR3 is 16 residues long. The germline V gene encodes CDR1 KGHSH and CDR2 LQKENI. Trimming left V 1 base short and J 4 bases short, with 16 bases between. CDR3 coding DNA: TGTGCCAGCTCACCACTATCGGGAATTAGTGCCACTGAAGCTTTCTTT. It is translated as CASSPLSGISATEAFF.

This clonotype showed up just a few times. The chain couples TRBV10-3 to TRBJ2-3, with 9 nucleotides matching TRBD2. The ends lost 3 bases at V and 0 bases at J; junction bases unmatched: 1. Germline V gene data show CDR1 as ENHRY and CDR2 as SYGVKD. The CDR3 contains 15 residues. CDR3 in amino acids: CAISDLAGSTDTQYF. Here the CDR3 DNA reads TGTGCCATCAGTGACCTAGCGGGGAGCACAGATACGCAGTATTTT.

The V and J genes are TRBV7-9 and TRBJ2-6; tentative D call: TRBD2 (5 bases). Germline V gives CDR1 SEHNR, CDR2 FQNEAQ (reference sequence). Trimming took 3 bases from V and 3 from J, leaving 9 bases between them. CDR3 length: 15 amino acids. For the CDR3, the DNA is TGTGCCAGCAGCTTCGTTCGGGGTGGGGCCAACGTCCTGACTTTC. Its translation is CASSFVRGGANVLTF.

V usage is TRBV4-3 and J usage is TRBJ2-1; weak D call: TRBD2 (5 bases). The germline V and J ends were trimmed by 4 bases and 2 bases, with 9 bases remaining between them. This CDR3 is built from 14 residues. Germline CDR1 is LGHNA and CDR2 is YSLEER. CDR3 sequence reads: CASSRRITYNEQFF. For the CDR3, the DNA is TGCGCCAGCAGCCGGAGGATAACCTACAATGAGCAGTTCTTC.

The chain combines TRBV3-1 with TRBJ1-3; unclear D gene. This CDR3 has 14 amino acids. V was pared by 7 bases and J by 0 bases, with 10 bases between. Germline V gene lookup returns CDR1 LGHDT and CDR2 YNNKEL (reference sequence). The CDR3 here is CASNPNPSGNTIYF. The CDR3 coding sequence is TGTGCCAGCAACCCTAACCCCTCTGGAAACACCATATATTTT.

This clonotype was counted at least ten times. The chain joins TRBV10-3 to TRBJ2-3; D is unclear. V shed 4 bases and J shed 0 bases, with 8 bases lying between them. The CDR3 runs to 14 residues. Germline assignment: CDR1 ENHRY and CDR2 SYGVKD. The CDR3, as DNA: TGTGCCATCAGTGCGGCAGATAGCACAGATACGCAGTATTTT. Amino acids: CAISAADSTDTQYF.

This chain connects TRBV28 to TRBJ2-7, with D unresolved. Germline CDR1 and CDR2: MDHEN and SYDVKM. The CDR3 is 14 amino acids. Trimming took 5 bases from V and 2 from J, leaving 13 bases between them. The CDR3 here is CASSSPSDPYEQYF. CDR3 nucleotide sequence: TGTGCCAGCAGTAGCCCGAGCGATCCCTACGAGCAGTACTTC. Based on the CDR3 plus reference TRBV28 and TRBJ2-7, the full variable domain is DVKVTQSSRYLVKRTGEKVFLECVQDMDHENMFWYRQDPGLGLRLIYFSYDVKMKEKGDIPEGYSVSREKKERFSLILESASTNQTSMYLCASSSPSDPYEQYFGPGTRLTVT.

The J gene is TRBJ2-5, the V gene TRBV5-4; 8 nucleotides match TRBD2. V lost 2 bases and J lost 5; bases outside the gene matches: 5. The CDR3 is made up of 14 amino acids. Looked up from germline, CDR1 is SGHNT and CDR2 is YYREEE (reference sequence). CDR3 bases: TGTGCCAGCAGCTTAAGCGGGAGTTGGGAGACCCAGTACTTC. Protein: CASSLSGSWETQYF.

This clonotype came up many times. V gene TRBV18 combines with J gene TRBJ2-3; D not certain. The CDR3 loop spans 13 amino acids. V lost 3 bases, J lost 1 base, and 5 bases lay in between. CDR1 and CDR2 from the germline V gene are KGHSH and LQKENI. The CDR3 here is CASSPSGTDTQYF. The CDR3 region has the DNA TGTGCCAGCTCACCCTCGGGCACAGATACGCAGTATTTT.

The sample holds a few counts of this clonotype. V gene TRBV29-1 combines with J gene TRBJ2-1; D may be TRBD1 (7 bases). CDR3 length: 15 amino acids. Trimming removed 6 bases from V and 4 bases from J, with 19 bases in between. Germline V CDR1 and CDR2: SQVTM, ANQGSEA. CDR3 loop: CSVTGDRGVYNEQFF. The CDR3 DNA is TGCAGCGTCACAGGGGATAGGGGGGTTTACAATGAGCAGTTCTTC.

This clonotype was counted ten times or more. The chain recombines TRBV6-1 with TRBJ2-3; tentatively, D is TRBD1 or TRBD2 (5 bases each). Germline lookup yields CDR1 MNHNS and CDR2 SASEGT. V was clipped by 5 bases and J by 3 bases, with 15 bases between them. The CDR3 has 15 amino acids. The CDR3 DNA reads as TGTGCCAGCAGTTCGGGACCGATTAAGACAGATACGCAGTATTTT. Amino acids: CASSSGPIKTDTQYF.

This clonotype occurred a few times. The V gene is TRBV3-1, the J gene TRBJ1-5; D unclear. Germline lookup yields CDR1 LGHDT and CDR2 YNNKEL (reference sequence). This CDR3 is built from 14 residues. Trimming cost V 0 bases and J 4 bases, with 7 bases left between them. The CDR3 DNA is TGTGCCAGCAGCCAAGATGGCCATAATCAGCCCCAGCATTTT. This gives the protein CASSQDGHNQPQHF.

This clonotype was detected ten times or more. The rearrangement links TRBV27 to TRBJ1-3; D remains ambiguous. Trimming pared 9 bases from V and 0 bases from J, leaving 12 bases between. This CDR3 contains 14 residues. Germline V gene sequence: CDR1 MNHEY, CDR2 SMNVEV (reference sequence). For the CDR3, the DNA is TGTGCCAGTTTAACAGCATACTCTGGAAACACCATATATTTT. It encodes CASLTAYSGNTIYF.

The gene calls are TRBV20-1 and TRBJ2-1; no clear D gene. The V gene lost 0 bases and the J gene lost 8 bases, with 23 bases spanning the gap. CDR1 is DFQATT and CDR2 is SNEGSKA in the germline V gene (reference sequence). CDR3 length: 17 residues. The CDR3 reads CSARDWPAGNSRHEQFF. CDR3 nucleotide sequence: TGCAGTGCTAGAGATTGGCCAGCAGGTAACTCGAGGCATGAGCAGTTCTTC.

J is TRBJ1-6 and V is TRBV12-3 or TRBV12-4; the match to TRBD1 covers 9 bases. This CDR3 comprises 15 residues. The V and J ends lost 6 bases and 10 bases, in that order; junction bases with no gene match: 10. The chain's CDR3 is CASRYRDRAPSPLHF. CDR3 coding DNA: TGTGCCAGCAGGTACCGGGACAGGGCTCCCTCACCCCTCCACTTT.

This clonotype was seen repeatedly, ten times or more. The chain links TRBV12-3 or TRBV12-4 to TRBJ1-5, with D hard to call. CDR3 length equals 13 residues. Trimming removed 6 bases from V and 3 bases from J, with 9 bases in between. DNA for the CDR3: TGTGCCAGCAGCAGGCGGAACAATCAGCCCCAGCATTTT. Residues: CASSRRNNQPQHF.

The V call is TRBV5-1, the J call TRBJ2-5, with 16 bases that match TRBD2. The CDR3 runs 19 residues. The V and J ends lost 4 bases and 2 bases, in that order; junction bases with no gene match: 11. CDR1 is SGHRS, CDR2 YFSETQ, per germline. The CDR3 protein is CASSTYRGLAGGRQETQYF. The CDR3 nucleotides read TGCGCCAGCAGCACCTACAGGGGACTAGCGGGAGGGAGACAAGAGACCCAGTACTTC.

CDR3 nucleotide sequence: TGTGCCAGCACGCAGGTGGGGTGGAATGAGCAGTTCTTC. Translating it yields CASTQVGWNEQFF. The V and J genes are TRBV7-3 and TRBJ2-1; no clear D gene. CDR3 length equals 13 residues. V lost 7 bases and J lost 7, with 14 bases in between. Germline lookup yields CDR1 SGHTA and CDR2 FQGTGA.

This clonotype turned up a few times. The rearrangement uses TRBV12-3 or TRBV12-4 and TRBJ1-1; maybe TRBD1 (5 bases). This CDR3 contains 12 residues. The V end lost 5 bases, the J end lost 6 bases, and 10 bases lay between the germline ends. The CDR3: CASSRGFAEAFF. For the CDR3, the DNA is TGTGCCAGCAGTAGGGGTTTCGCTGAAGCTTTCTTT.

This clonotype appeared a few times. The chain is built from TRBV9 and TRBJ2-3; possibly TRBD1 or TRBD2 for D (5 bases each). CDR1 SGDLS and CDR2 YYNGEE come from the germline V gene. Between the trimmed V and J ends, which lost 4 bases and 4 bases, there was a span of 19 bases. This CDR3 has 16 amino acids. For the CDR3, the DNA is TGTGCCAGCAGCCCTCACCGTGGGACGATGGCAGATACGCAGTATTTT. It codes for CASSPHRGTMADTQYF.